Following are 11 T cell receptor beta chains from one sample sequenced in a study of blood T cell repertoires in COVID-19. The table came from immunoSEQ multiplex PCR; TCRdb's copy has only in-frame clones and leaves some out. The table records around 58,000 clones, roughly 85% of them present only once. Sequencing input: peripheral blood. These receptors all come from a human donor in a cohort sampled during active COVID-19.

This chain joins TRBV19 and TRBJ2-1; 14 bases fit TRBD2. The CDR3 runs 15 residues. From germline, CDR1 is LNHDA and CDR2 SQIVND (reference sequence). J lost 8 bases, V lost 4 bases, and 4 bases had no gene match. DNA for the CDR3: TGTGCCAGTAGTACGGGGACTAGCGGGAGATATGAGCAGTTCTTC. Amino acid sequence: CASSTGTSGRYEQFF.

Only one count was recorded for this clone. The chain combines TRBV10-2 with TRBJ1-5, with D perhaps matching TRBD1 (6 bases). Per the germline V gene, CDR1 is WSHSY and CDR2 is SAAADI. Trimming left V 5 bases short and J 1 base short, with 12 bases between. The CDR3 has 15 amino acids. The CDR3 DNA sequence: TGCGCCAGCAGTCCAGGGGATGTCAGCAATCAGCCCCAGCATTTT. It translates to CASSPGDVSNQPQHF.

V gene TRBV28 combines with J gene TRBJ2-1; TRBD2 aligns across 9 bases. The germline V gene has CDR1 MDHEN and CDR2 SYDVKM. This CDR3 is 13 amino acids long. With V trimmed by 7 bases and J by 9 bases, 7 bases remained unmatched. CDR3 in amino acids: CASNLLAGLEQFF. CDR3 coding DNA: TGTGCCAGCAATCTTCTAGCGGGACTTGAGCAGTTCTTC. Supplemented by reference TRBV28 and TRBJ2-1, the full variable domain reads DVKVTQSSRYLVKRTGEKVFLECVQDMDHENMFWYRQDPGLGLRLIYFSYDVKMKEKGDIPEGYSVSREKKERFSLILESASTNQTSMYLCASNLLAGLEQFFGPGTRLTVL.

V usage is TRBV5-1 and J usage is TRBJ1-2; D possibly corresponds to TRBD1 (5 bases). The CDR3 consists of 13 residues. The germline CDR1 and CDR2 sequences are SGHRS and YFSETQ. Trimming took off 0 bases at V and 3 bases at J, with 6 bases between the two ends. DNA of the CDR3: TGCGCCAGCAGCTTGGGCAGGGACTATGGCTACACCTTC. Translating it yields CASSLGRDYGYTF.

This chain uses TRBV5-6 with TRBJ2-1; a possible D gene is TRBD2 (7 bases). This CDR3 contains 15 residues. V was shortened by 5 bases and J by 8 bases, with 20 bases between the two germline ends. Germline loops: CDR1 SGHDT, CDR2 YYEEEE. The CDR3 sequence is CASRWLGPGGDEQFF. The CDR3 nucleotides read TGTGCCAGCAGGTGGCTCGGCCCGGGGGGCGATGAGCAGTTCTTC.

The CDR3 region has the DNA TGCGCCAGCAGCCCGCGCCCAGGGGCCTCTGGGGCCAACGTCCTGACTTTC. Translation: CASSPRPGASGANVLTF. This chain connects TRBV4-3 to TRBJ2-6, with D possibly TRBD1 on 6 matching bases. The CDR3 consists of 17 residues. V lost 4 bases to trimming and J lost 0 bases, with 13 bases between them. Germline V CDR1 and CDR2: LGHNA, YSLEER.

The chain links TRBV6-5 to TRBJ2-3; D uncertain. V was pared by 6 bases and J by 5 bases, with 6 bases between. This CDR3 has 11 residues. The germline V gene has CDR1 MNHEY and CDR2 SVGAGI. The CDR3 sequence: CASSHGDTQYF. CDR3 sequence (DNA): TGTGCCAGCAGCCACGGAGATACGCAGTATTTT.

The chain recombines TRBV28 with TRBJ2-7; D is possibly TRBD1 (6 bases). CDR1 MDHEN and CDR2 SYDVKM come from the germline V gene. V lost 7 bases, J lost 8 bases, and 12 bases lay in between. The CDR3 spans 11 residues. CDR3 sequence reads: CASTYREKQYF. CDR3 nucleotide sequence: TGTGCCAGCACCTACAGGGAGAAGCAGTACTTC.

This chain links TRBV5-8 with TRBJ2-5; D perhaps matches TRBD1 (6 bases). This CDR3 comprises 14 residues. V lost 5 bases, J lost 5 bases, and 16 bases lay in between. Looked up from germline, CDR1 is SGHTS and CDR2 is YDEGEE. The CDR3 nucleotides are TGTGCCAGCAGATTACCCGGGACATTGGAGACCCAGTACTTC. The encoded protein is CASRLPGTLETQYF.

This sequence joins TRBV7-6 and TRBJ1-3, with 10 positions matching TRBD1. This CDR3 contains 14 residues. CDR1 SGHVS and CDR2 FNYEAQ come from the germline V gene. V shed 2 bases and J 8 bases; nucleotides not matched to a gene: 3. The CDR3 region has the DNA TGTGCCAGCAGCTTACGACAGGGGGCTGACACCATATATTTT. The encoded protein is CASSLRQGADTIYF.

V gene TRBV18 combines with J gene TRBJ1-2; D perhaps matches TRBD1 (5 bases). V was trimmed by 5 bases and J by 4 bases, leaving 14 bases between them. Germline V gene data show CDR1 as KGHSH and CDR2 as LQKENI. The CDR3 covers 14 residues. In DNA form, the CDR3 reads TGTGCCAGCTCAACCGGGACTCCGACCTATGGCTACACCTTC. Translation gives CASSTGTPTYGYTF.